This T cell receptor (beta chain) appears in the sequencing data of a study of blood T cell repertoires in COVID-19. As for the study in general: Samples of COVID-19 (acute and convalescent) were obtained from the United States, Italy and Spain. Sample material is recorded as cDNA or gDNA derived from T cells, B-cell-depleted T cells, or PBMCs.

The V gene lost 6 bases and the J gene lost 4 bases, with 13 bases spanning the gap. CDR1 and CDR2 (germline): MNHEY, SVGAGI. This CDR3 is 14 amino acids long. Original methodology: Reference gene primers were amplified, and this amplification served to estimate nucleated cell counts. The protocol was immunoSEQ multiplex PCR, while the TCRdb copy is restricted to in-frame clones and leaves out a portion. That table gives V, J and clone size, and the DNA gave D and trimming. The sample holds about 100,000 clones, roughly 79% seen once. This clonotype originated in a woman in her seventies with acute or convalescent COVID-19. The specimen sequenced was peripheral blood. The genes are TRBV6-5 and TRBJ1-5; the D gene is possibly TRBD1 (5 bases). CDR3 sequence (DNA): TGTGCCAGCAGCAACTTTCAGGGAAATCAGCCCCAGCATTTT. Translating gives CASSNFQGNQPQHF.